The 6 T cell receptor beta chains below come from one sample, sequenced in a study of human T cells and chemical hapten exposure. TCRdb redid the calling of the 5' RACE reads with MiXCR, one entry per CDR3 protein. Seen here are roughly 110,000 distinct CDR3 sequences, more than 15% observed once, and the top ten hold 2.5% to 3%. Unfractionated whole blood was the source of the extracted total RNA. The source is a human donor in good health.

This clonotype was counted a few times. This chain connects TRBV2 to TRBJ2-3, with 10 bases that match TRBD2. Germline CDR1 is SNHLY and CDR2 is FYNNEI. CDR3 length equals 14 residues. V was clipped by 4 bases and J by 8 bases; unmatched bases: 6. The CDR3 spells CASSGASGSGTQYF. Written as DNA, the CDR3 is TGTGCCAGCAGTGGGGCTAGCGGGAGCGGTACGCAGTATTTT. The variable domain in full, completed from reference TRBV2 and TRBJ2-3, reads EPEVTQTPSHQVTQMGQEVILRCVPISNHLYFYWYRQILGQKVEFLVSFYNNEISEKSEIFDDQFSVERPDGSNFTLKIRSTKLEDSAMYFCASSGASGSGTQYFGPGTRLTVL.

CDR3 nucleotides: TGCGCCAGCAGTCCGGCCGAAAACAAAAACATTCAGTACTTC. Amino acids: CASSPAENKNIQYF. This chain joins TRBV10-2 and TRBJ2-4; D unclear. CDR3 size: 14 residues. Germline V gene lookup returns CDR1 WSHSY and CDR2 SAAADI. The ends were cut back, 5 bases at V and 3 bases at J, with 11 bases in the middle.

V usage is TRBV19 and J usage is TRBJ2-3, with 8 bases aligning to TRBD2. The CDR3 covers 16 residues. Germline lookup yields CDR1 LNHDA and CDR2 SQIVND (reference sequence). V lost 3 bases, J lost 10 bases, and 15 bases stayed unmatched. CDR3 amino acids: CASSIDGGGPVDPQYF. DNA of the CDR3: TGTGCCAGTAGTATCGACGGGGGGGGCCCCGTTGATCCGCAGTATTTT.

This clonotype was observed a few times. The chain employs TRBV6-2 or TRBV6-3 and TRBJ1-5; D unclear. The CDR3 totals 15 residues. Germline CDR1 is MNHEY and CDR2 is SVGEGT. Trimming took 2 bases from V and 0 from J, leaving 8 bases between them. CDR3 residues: CASSYASHSNQPQHF. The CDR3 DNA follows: TGTGCCAGCAGTTACGCGTCCCATAGCAATCAGCCCCAGCATTTT.

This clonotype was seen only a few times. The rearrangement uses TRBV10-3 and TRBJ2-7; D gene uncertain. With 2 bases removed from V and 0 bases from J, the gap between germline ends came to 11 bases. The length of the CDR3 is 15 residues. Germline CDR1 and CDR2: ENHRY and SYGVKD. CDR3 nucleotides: TGTGCCATCAGTGAGAAGCTTATGTTCTCCTACGAGCAGTACTTC. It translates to CAISEKLMFSYEQYF.

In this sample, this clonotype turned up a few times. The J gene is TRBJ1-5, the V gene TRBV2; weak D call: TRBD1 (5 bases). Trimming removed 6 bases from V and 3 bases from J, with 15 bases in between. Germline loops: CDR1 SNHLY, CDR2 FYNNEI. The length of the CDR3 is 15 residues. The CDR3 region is CASRQTAVSNQPQHF. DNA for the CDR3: TGTGCCAGCAGGCAGACAGCTGTCTCCAATCAGCCCCAGCATTTT. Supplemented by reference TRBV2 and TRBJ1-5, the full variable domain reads EPEVTQTPSHQVTQMGQEVILRCVPISNHLYFYWYRQILGQKVEFLVSFYNNEISEKSEIFDDQFSVERPDGSNFTLKIRSTKLEDSAMYFCASRQTAVSNQPQHFGDGTRLSIL.